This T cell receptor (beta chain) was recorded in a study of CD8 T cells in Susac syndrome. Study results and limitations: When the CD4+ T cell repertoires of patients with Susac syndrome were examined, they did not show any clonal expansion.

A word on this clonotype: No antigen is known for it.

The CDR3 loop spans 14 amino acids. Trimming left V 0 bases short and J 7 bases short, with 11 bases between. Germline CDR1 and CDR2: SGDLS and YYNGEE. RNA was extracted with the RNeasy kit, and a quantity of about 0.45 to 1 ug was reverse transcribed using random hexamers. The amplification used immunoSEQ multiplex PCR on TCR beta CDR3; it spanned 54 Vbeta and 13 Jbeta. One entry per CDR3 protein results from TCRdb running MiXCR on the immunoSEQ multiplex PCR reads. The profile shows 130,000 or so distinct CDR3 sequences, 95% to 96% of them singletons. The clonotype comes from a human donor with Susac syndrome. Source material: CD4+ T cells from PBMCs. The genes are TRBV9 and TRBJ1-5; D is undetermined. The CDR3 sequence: CASSVGQSGQPQHF. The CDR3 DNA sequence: TGTGCCAGCAGCGTAGGCCAAAGCGGGCAGCCCCAGCATTTT. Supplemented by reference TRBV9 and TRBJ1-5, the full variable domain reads DSGVTQTPKHLITATGQRVTLRCSPRSGDLSVYWYQQSLDQGLQFLIQYYNGEERAKGNILERFSAQQFPDLHSELNLSSLELGDSALYFCASSVGQSGQPQHFGDGTRLSIL.